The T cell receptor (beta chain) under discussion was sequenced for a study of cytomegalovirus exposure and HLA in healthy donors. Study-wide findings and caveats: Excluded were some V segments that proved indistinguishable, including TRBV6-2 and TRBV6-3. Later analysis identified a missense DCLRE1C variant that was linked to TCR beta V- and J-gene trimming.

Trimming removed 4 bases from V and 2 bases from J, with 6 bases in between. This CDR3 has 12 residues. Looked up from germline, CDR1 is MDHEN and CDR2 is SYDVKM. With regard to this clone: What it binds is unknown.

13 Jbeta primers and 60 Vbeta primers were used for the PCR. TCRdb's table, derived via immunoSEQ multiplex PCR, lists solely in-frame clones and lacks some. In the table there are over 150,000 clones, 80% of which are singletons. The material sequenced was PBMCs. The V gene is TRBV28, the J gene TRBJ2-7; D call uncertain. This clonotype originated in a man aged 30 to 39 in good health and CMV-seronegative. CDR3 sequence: CASSWLAYEQYF. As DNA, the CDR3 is TGTGCCAGCAGTTGGCTCGCCTACGAGCAGTACTTC. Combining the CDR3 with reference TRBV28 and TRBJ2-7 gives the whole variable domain DVKVTQSSRYLVKRTGEKVFLECVQDMDHENMFWYRQDPGLGLRLIYFSYDVKMKEKGDIPEGYSVSREKKERFSLILESASTNQTSMYLCASSWLAYEQYFGPGTRLTVT.